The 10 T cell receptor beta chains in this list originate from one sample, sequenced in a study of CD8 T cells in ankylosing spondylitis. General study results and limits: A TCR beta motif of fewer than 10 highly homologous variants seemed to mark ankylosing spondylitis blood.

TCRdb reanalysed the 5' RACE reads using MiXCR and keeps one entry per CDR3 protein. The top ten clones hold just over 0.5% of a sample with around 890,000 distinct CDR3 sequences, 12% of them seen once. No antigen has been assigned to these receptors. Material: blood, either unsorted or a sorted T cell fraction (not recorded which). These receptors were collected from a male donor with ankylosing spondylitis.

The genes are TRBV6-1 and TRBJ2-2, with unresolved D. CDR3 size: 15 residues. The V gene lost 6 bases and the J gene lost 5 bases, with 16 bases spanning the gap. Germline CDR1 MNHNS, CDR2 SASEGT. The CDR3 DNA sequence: TGTGCCAGCAGCCCCCATATCGGTGGGACCGGGGAGCTGTTTTTT. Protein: CASSPHIGGTGELFF.

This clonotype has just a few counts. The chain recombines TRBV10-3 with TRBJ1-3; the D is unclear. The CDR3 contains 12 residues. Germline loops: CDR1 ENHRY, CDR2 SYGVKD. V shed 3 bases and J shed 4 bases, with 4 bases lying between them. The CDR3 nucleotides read TGTGCCATCAGTGACACCGGAAACACCATATATTTT. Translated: CAISDTGNTIYF.

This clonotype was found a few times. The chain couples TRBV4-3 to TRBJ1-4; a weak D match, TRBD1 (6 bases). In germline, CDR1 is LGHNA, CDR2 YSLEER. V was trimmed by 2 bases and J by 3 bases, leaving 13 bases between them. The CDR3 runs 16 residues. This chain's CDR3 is CASSQRAGAANEKLFF. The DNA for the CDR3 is TGCGCCAGCAGCCAACGCGCGGGGGCGGCTAATGAAAAACTGTTTTTT.

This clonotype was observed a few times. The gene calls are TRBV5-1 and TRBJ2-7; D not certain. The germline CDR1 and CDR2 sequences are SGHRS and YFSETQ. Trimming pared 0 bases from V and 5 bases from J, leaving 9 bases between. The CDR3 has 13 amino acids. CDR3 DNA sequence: TGCGCCAGCAGCTTGGGGATTCGGGACGAGCAGTACTTC. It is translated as CASSLGIRDEQYF. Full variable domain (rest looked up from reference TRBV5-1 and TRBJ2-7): KAGVTQTPRYLIKTRGQQVTLSCSPISGHRSVSWYQQTPGQGLQFLFEYFSETQRNKGNFPGRFSGRQFSNSRSEMNVSTLELGDSALYLCASSLGIRDEQYFGPGTRLTVT.

This CDR3 reads CASSSSGTSGGLFF. Written as DNA, the CDR3 is TGTGCCAGCAGCTCCTCCGGGACTAGCGGGGGGCTTTTCTTC. The gene calls are TRBV7-3 and TRBJ2-1, with 15 bases fitting TRBD2. V dropped 4 bases and J dropped 16; count of bases not matched to a gene: 8. CDR3 length: 14 residues. Germline assignment: CDR1 SGHTA and CDR2 FQGTGA.

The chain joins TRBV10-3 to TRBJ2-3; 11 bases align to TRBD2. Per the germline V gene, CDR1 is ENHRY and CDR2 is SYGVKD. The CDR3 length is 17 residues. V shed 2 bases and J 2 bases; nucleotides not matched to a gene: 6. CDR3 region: CAISETILAGATDTQYF. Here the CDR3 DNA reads TGTGCCATCAGTGAGACAATACTAGCGGGGGCCACAGATACGCAGTATTTT.

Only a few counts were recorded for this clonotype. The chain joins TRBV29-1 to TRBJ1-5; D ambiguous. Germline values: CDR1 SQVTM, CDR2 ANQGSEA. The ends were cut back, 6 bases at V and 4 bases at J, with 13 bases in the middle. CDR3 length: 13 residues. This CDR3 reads CSVAERRNQPQHF. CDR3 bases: TGCAGCGTCGCCGAGCGGAGGAATCAGCCCCAGCATTTT. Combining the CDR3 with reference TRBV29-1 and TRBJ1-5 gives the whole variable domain SAVISQKPSRDICQRGTSLTIQCQVDSQVTMMFWYRQQPGQSLTLIATANQGSEATYESGFVIDKFPISRPNLTFSTLTVSNMSPEDSSIYLCSVAERRNQPQHFGDGTRLSIL.

The CDR3 is CASSLWTSYGYTF. In nucleotides, the CDR3 is TGCGCCAGCAGCTTGTGGACCTCCTATGGCTACACCTTC. This chain links TRBV5-1 with TRBJ1-2; D remains unclear. Germline V gene data show CDR1 as SGHRS and CDR2 as YFSETQ. The CDR3 has 13 amino acids. V was trimmed by 1 base and J by 4 bases, leaving 8 bases between them.

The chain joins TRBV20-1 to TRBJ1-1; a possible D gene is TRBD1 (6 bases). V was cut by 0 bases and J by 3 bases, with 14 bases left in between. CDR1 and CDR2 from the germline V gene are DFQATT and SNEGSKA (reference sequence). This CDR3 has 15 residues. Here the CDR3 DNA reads TGCAGTGCTAGAGAACAGGGACTTATGGACACTGAAGCTTTCTTT. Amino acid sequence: CSAREQGLMDTEAFF.

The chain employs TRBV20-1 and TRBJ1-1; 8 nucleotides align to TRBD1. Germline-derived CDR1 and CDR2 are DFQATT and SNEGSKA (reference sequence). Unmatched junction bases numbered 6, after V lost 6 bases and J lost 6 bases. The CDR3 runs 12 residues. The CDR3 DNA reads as TGCAGTGCACTAGGACAGGGCCCTGAAGCTTTCTTT. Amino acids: CSALGQGPEAFF.